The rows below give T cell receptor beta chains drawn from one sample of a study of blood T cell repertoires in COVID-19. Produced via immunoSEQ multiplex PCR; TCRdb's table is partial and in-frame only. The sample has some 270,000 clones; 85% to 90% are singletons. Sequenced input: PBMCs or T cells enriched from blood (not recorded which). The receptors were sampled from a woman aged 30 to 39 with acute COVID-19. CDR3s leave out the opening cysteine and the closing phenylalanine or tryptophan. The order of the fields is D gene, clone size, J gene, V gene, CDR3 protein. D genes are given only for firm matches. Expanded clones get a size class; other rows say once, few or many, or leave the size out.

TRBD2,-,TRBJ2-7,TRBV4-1,ASSLTPGLAGAHEQY
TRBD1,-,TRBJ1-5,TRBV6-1,ASSDKFGQVFDQPQH
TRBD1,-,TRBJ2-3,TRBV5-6,ASSLGQGAGDTQY
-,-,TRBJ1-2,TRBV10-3,AISAQGYGYT
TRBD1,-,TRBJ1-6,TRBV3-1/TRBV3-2,ASSQDRDRDNSPLH
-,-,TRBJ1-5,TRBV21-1,ASSKEEGQGGNQPQH
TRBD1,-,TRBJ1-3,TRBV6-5,ASTRTGDPGNTIY
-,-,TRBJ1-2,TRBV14,ASSQDPGGDGYT
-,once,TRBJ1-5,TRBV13,ASSLGLSNQPQH
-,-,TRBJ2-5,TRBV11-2,ASSSPIAGQETQY
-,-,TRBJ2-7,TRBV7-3,ASSPRSSYEQY
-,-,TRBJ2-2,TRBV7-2,ASSLASAGNTGELF
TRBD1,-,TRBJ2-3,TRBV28,ASSTDRGGLTDTQY
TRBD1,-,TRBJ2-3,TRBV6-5,ASSIDRVGADTQY
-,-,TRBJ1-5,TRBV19,ASSISAYSNQPQH